This is a list of T cell receptor beta chains from one sample in a study of T-cell reconstitution after alpha-beta-depleted transplantation in children. MiXCR, run by TCRdb on the PCR reads, gives a single entry per CDR3 protein. The table lists roughly 120,000 distinct CDR3 sequences, more than 20% of them singletons, with more than 9% in the top ten. Sequencing was performed on PBMCs, mostly from graft donor cells, taken 180 days after TCRalphabeta/CD19-depleted stem cell transplant. The receptors come from a male patient under 10 years old who had a stem cell transplant for chronic granulomatous disease, so the T cells may come from the graft donor. CDR3s include the opening cysteine and the closing phenylalanine or tryptophan. The order of the fields is D gene, J gene, clone size, V gene, CDR3 DNA, CDR3 protein. The D gene is left open where the match is weak. Size is omitted from some rows. Given values are once, few, many or a class for expanded clones.

D gene: -; J gene: TRBJ2-5; clone size: -; V gene: TRBV7-3; CDR3 DNA: TGTGCCAGCAGCTTAACGAGATCTATTTTGGAGACCCAGTACTTC; CDR3 protein: CASSLTRSILETQYF
D gene: TRBD2; J gene: TRBJ2-1; clone size: -; V gene: TRBV20-1; CDR3 DNA: TGCAGTGCTAGATCGGCGGGGGGGCTATACAATGAGCAGTTCTTC; CDR3 protein: CSARSAGGLYNEQFF
D gene: -; J gene: TRBJ2-5; clone size: -; V gene: TRBV7-2; CDR3 DNA: TGTGCCAGCAGCTTAGGCCAGACAAAAGAGACCCAGTACTTC; CDR3 protein: CASSLGQTKETQYF
D gene: TRBD1; J gene: TRBJ1-2; clone size: -; V gene: TRBV20-1; CDR3 DNA: TGCAGTCTCGTAAACCCAAAGACAGGGAGCTATGGCTACACCTTC; CDR3 protein: CSLVNPKTGSYGYTF
D gene: TRBD2; J gene: TRBJ2-1; clone size: -; V gene: TRBV5-5; CDR3 DNA: TGTGCCAGCAGCCCCACCGGGACTAGCGGGAGAGAGCAGTTCTTC; CDR3 protein: CASSPTGTSGREQFF
D gene: -; J gene: TRBJ2-3; clone size: -; V gene: TRBV11-3; CDR3 DNA: TGTGCCAGCAGCATCGGATTAAGCACAGATACGCAGTATTTT; CDR3 protein: CASSIGLSTDTQYF
D gene: -; J gene: TRBJ2-3; clone size: many; V gene: TRBV9; CDR3 DNA: TGTGCCAGCAGCGTAAGGCAGGGACTTACCACAGATACGCAGTATTTT; CDR3 protein: CASSVRQGLTTDTQYF
D gene: -; J gene: TRBJ1-6; clone size: few; V gene: TRBV6-2/TRBV6-3; CDR3 DNA: TGTGCCAGCAGGACAGGTTCACCCCTCCACTTT; CDR3 protein: CASRTGSPLHF
D gene: -; J gene: TRBJ2-3; clone size: -; V gene: TRBV20-1; CDR3 DNA: TGCAGTGCTAGAGATAGTTACACAGATACGCAGTATTTT; CDR3 protein: CSARDSYTDTQYF
D gene: TRBD1; J gene: TRBJ1-5; clone size: -; V gene: TRBV5-6; CDR3 DNA: TGTGCCAGCAGCCTGGGACAGCTTCTCTCGAATCAGCCCCAGCATTTT; CDR3 protein: CASSLGQLLSNQPQHF
D gene: -; J gene: TRBJ1-1; clone size: few; V gene: TRBV6-1; CDR3 DNA: TGTGCCAACCGGACAGAAGAGGGGGGCACTGAAGCTTTCTTT; CDR3 protein: CANRTEEGGTEAFF
D gene: -; J gene: TRBJ2-1; clone size: many; V gene: TRBV12-3/TRBV12-4; CDR3 DNA: TGTGCCAGCAGTTTAGGGACTACAAGTTTCTTC; CDR3 protein: CASSLGTTSFF
D gene: -; J gene: TRBJ2-7; clone size: few; V gene: TRBV6-1; CDR3 DNA: TGTGCCAGCAGTGAAGGAGGGCAGAACTACGAGCAGTACTTC; CDR3 protein: CASSEGGQNYEQYF
D gene: TRBD2; J gene: TRBJ2-6; clone size: -; V gene: TRBV12-3/TRBV12-4; CDR3 DNA: TGTGCCAGCACCACTAGCGGGAGTAGCTCTGGGGCCAACGTCCTGACTTTC; CDR3 protein: CASTTSGSSSGANVLTF
D gene: TRBD2; J gene: TRBJ2-5; clone size: many; V gene: TRBV7-7; CDR3 DNA: TGTGCCAGCAGCTTGGGGACTAATTTATACCAAGAGACCCAGTACTTC; CDR3 protein: CASSLGTNLYQETQYF